This T cell receptor (beta chain) was found in a study of CD8 T cells in Susac syndrome. Broader study findings: The study conceded that its TCR sequencing and HLA analysis involved relatively few individuals.

In germline, CDR1 is DFQATT, CDR2 SNEGSKA (reference sequence). This CDR3 is 16 amino acids long. V gave up 2 bases and J gave up 1 base; unmatched junction bases: 6. Random hexamers were used to reverse transcribe an amount of roughly 0.45 to 1 ug RNA. Across 54 Vbeta and 13 Jbeta, TCR beta CDR3 was amplified with immunoSEQ multiplex PCR. TCRdb re-called the immunoSEQ multiplex PCR reads with MiXCR, one entry per CDR3 protein. Of 71,000 or so distinct CDR3 sequences detected, 96% appear once; the ten largest clones hold more than 0.09%. To note about this clonotype: Its target is not known.

The rearrangement joins TRBV20-1 to TRBJ2-5, with TRBD2 identical over 11 bases. The sequenced material came from CD4+ T cells from PBMCs. The sequence came from a human donor with multiple sclerosis. CDR3 in DNA: TGCAGTGCTAGAAGACCGGGACTAGCGGCCCAAGAGACCCAGTACTTC. It codes for CSARRPGLAAQETQYF.